One and the same sample provided the 26 T cell receptor beta chains below, sequenced in a study of T cells in localized non-small cell lung cancer. Produced via immunoSEQ multiplex PCR; TCRdb's table is partial and in-frame only. The table lists roughly 31,000 clones, around 89% of them singletons, with 10% in the top ten. The input for sequencing was peripheral blood, taken before any cancer treatment. The receptor set was obtained from a woman aged 35 to 75 with stage I lung adenocarcinoma.

The chain recombines TRBV7-9 with TRBJ2-5; 9 bases are shared with TRBD1. This CDR3 is built from 16 residues. V gave up 5 bases and J gave up 5 bases; unmatched junction bases: 12. The germline V gene has CDR1 SEHNR and CDR2 FQNEAQ (reference sequence). For the CDR3, the DNA is TGTGCCAGCAGCAGATCGGACAGGGGATTAGGGGAGACCCAGTACTTC. Translation gives CASSRSDRGLGETQYF. The full variable domain, with the rest looked up from reference TRBV7-9 and TRBJ2-5, is DTGVSQNPRHKITKRGQNVTFRCDPISEHNRLYWYRQTLGQGPEFLTYFQNEAQLEKSRLLSDRFSAERPKGSFSTLEIQRTEQGDSAMYLCASSRSDRGLGETQYFGPGTRLLVL.

The rearrangement links TRBV6-1 to TRBJ2-7; D possibly corresponds to TRBD1 (7 bases). The CDR3 length is 13 residues. V was cut by 8 bases and J by 7 bases, with 18 bases left in between. The germline V gene has CDR1 MNHNS and CDR2 SASEGT. The CDR3 nucleotides are TGTGCCAGCCGCGGGACAGACCCTACGGAGCAGTACTTC. Encoded protein: CASRGTDPTEQYF.

This clone was recorded a few times. The chain carries TRBV19 and TRBJ1-6; tentative D call: TRBD1 (5 bases). With 9 bases removed from V and 10 bases from J, the gap between germline ends came to 16 bases. CDR3 size: 13 residues. CDR1 and CDR2 from the germline V gene are LNHDA and SQIVND (reference sequence). The DNA of the CDR3 is TGTGCCAGCGCCAGGCAGGGAGGGTCACCCCTCCACTTT. Its protein product is CASARQGGSPLHF.

This clone is a singleton in its sample. V gene TRBV7-6 combines with J gene TRBJ2-7; possibly TRBD2 for D (7 bases). V shed 3 bases and J shed 2 bases, with 14 bases lying between them. The CDR3 spans 15 residues. Germline V gene sequence: CDR1 SGHVS, CDR2 FNYEAQ. CDR3: CASSFGRGGAYEQYF. The CDR3 DNA is TGTGCCAGCAGCTTTGGGAGGGGGGGGGCCTACGAGCAGTACTTC.

This rearrangement joins TRBV6-5 to TRBJ2-7; 12 positions agree with TRBD1. Germline V gene sequence: CDR1 MNHEY, CDR2 SVGAGI. There are 14 residues in the CDR3. V lost 7 bases, J lost 5 bases, and 6 bases stayed unmatched. The CDR3: CASIRDRGQNEQYF. For the CDR3, the DNA is TGTGCCAGCATCCGGGACAGGGGGCAAAACGAGCAGTACTTC.

The chain uses TRBV9 and TRBJ2-1, with unresolved D. Trimming left V 0 bases short and J 7 bases short, with 17 bases between. CDR1 is SGDLS and CDR2 is YYNGEE in the germline V gene. The CDR3 extends over 16 amino acids. The CDR3 nucleotides are TGTGCCAGCAGCGTAGACCGCCTAGATCTCCAGAATGAGCAGTTCTTC. It yields the protein CASSVDRLDLQNEQFF.

V and J are TRBV5-4 and TRBJ1-1; D call uncertain. The CDR3 is made up of 14 amino acids. Trimming removed 6 bases from V and 7 bases from J, with 19 bases in between. Per the germline V gene, CDR1 is SGHNT and CDR2 is YYREEE (reference sequence). This chain's CDR3 is CASTMSPSEDEAFF. CDR3 sequence (DNA): TGTGCCAGCACCATGAGCCCCTCAGAGGATGAAGCTTTCTTT.

The rearrangement uses TRBV5-1 and TRBJ2-3; D not certain. Germline values: CDR1 SGHRS, CDR2 YFSETQ. This CDR3 is built from 15 residues. Trimming left V 1 base short and J 0 bases short, with 9 bases between. The CDR3: CASSLTYRSTDTQYF. The CDR3 DNA is TGCGCCAGCAGCTTGACATACAGAAGCACAGATACGCAGTATTTT.

This chain connects TRBV7-9 to TRBJ2-1, with 12 nucleotides matching TRBD2. V lost 3 bases, J lost 7 bases, and 4 bases stayed unmatched. Germline V CDR1 and CDR2: SEHNR, FQNEAQ (reference sequence). The CDR3 spans 15 residues. The DNA for the CDR3 is TGTGCCAGCAGCTTCTCTAGCGGGAGGGGGAATGAGCAGTTCTTC. Amino acids: CASSFSSGRGNEQFF.

The CDR3 spells CASSSPRSYGYTF. CDR3 DNA sequence: TGTGCCAGCAGCTCTCCCAGGTCCTATGGCTACACCTTC. The V gene is TRBV7-9, the J gene TRBJ1-2; D gene uncertain. V was shortened by 4 bases and J by 4 bases, with 10 bases between the two germline ends. This CDR3 is built from 13 residues. Germline V gene lookup returns CDR1 SEHNR and CDR2 FQNEAQ (reference sequence).

The genes are TRBV7-3 and TRBJ2-3, with D possibly TRBD2 on 5 matching bases. The CDR3 length is 12 residues. CDR1 SGHTA and CDR2 FQGTGA come from the germline V gene. The V and J ends lost 3 bases and 6 bases respectively, with 7 bases between them. The CDR3 reads CASSFGGDTQYF. DNA of the CDR3: TGTGCCAGCAGCTTTGGCGGGGATACGCAGTATTTT.

The rearrangement uses TRBV2 and TRBJ2-7; no definite D call. V lost 5 bases and J 1 base, leaving 3 bases between the germline ends. The CDR3 extends over 11 amino acids. Looked up from germline, CDR1 is SNHLY and CDR2 is FYNNEI. Here the CDR3 DNA reads TGTGCCAGCAGTCCTTCCTACGAGCAGTACTTC. Protein sequence: CASSPSYEQYF.

The chain is built from TRBV29-1 and TRBJ1-5; D is undetermined. Per the germline V gene, CDR1 is SQVTM and CDR2 is ANQGSEA. Trimming cost V 7 bases and J 1 base, with 8 bases left between them. CDR3 length equals 12 residues. The CDR3 nucleotides are TGCAGCGCTCTCTGGAGCAATCAGCCCCAGCATTTT. It specifies CSALWSNQPQHF.

CDR3 in DNA: TGTGCCAGCAGTTTGTCACCCGAGGGGGGTGCTAATGAAAAACTGTTTTTT. This translates into CASSLSPEGGANEKLFF. The chain uses TRBV28 and TRBJ1-4; maybe TRBD1 (6 bases). CDR3 size: 17 residues. CDR1 MDHEN and CDR2 SYDVKM come from the germline V gene. V was pared by 3 bases and J by 3 bases, with 17 bases between.

The chain combines TRBV18 with TRBJ2-2; the D gene is possibly TRBD1 (6 bases). The CDR3 consists of 13 residues. Trimming removed 5 bases from V and 5 bases from J, with 9 bases in between. Germline CDR1 is KGHSH and CDR2 is LQKENI. The CDR3 loop is CASSEQGTGELFF. The CDR3 DNA reads TGTGCCAGCTCAGAACAGGGTACCGGGGAGCTGTTTTTT.

This clone is a singleton in its sample. V and J are TRBV29-1 and TRBJ1-1; maybe TRBD1 (5 bases). The CDR3 totals 11 residues. V lost 5 bases and J 6 bases, leaving 10 bases between the germline ends. Germline V gene sequence: CDR1 SQVTM, CDR2 ANQGSEA. CDR3 sequence: CSVRGNAEAFF. The CDR3 nucleotides read TGCAGCGTTCGGGGCAACGCTGAAGCTTTCTTT.

J is TRBJ1-5 and V is TRBV27; the D gene is possibly TRBD1 (5 bases). The CDR3 runs 15 residues. Germline CDR1 reads MNHEY; CDR2 reads SMNVEV (reference sequence). Between the trimmed V and J ends, which lost 3 bases and 2 bases, there was a span of 11 bases. The CDR3 DNA is TGTGCCAGCAGTTTTTCCAGGGTTGGCAATCAGCCCCAGCATTTT. Translating gives CASSFSRVGNQPQHF.

The V gene is TRBV5-6, the J gene TRBJ1-2; D not certain. This CDR3 has 13 amino acids. V was cut by 0 bases and J by 6 bases, with 9 bases left in between. CDR1 is SGHDT and CDR2 is YYEEEE in the germline V gene. The CDR3 protein is CASSLGQDDGYTF. CDR3 bases: TGTGCCAGCAGCTTGGGGCAGGATGATGGCTACACCTTC.

The rearrangement uses TRBV9 and TRBJ1-3; TRBD1 is a possible D gene (6 bases). Trimming left V 4 bases short and J 0 bases short, with 14 bases between. The CDR3 consists of 16 residues. Germline V CDR1 and CDR2: SGDLS, YYNGEE. In DNA form, the CDR3 reads TGTGCCAGCAGCTCCCACAGGGTCTCCTCTGGAAACACCATATATTTT. It is translated as CASSSHRVSSGNTIYF.

The chain joins TRBV14 to TRBJ2-5; no definite D call. The CDR3 covers 14 residues. Looked up from germline, CDR1 is SGHDN and CDR2 is FVKESK. V dropped 1 base and J dropped 2 bases, with 8 bases sitting between them. Here the CDR3 DNA reads TGTGCCAGCAGCCAAGTGGAGCTTCAAGAGACCCAGTACTTC. Encoded protein: CASSQVELQETQYF.

The chain links TRBV7-6 to TRBJ2-5; D is unresolved. V dropped 4 bases and J dropped 5 bases, with 8 bases sitting between them. The CDR3 has 12 residues. From germline, CDR1 is SGHVS and CDR2 FNYEAQ. The CDR3 sequence: CASSSGRETQYF. CDR3 nucleotides: TGTGCCAGCAGCTCCGGCCGGGAGACCCAGTACTTC.

V and J are TRBV11-2 and TRBJ1-4, with TRBD1 matching 12 bases. This CDR3 is 14 amino acids long. From germline, CDR1 is SGHAT and CDR2 FQNNGV. V lost 5 bases to trimming and J lost 6 bases; unmatched junction nucleotides: 1. DNA for the CDR3: TGTGCCAGCAGCCGGGACAGGGGGCATGAAAAACTGTTTTTT. It yields the protein CASSRDRGHEKLFF.

V gene TRBV28 combines with J gene TRBJ1-1; D unclear. Germline V CDR1 and CDR2: MDHEN, SYDVKM. V shed 5 bases and J shed 1 base, with 11 bases lying between them. This CDR3 contains 14 residues. DNA for the CDR3: TGTGCCAGCAGTCCCCCGGTAGAGAACACTGAAGCTTTCTTT. Its translation: CASSPPVENTEAFF.

This chain uses TRBV6-5 with TRBJ1-4; perhaps TRBD1 as D (6 bases). Trimming pared 2 bases from V and 2 bases from J, leaving 12 bases between. Germline V gene data show CDR1 as MNHEY and CDR2 as SVGAGI. The CDR3 length is 16 residues. In DNA, the CDR3 is TGTGCCAGCAGTTACGGGGGGCCCGCTACTAATGAAAAACTGTTTTTT. It specifies CASSYGGPATNEKLFF.

The chain employs TRBV6-5 and TRBJ1-4, with 9 bases identical to TRBD1. The ends lost 0 bases at V and 8 bases at J; junction bases unmatched: 4. Germline lookup yields CDR1 MNHEY and CDR2 SVGAGI. This CDR3 region has 15 residues. This chain's CDR3 is CASSYSRQGGEKLFF. In DNA, the CDR3 is TGTGCCAGCAGTTACTCGCGACAGGGGGGGGAAAAACTGTTTTTT.

This clone occurred once. The genes are TRBV18 and TRBJ2-7, with D possibly matching TRBD1 (6 bases). CDR1 is KGHSH, CDR2 LQKENI, per germline. The CDR3 runs to 12 residues. The V end lost 6 bases, the J end lost 4 bases, and 10 bases lay between the germline ends. CDR3 in DNA: TGTGCCAGCTCGACAACAGGGTACGAGCAGTACTTC. This encodes CASSTTGYEQYF. Combining the CDR3 with reference TRBV18 and TRBJ2-7 gives the whole variable domain NAGVMQNPRHLVRRRGQEARLRCSPMKGHSHVYWYRQLPEEGLKFMVYLQKENIIDESGMPKERFSAEFPKEGPSILRIQQVVRGDSAAYFCASSTTGYEQYFGPGTRLTVT.